These 3 T cell receptor beta chains were all obtained from the same sample, sequenced in a study of T cells expressing NK-cell markers. From the 5' RACE reads, TCRdb lists one entry per CDR3 protein and no DNA. The sample is made up of 450,000 to 600,000 distinct CDR3 sequences, and the top ten hold roughly 3.5% of it. Sequencing was performed on blood T cells: a sorted CD56 or NKG2C T cell subset, CD4+ or CD8+ T cells, or bulk PBMC T cells (not recorded which). The receptors stem from a man between 18 and 29 years old in good health.

The rearrangement joins TRBV12-3 or TRBV12-4 to TRBJ2-5; TCRdb reports TRBD2, a call that lacks DNA to check it against. CDR3 length: 15 residues. The CDR3 protein is CASSSPLLPGETQYF.

The chain carries TRBV5-1 and TRBJ2-3; TCRdb's D gene call, TRBD1, goes unchecked for lack of DNA. Germline V gives CDR1 SGHRS, CDR2 YFSETQ. The CDR3 is 14 amino acids. CDR3 loop: CASSLEPGADTQYF.

The chain recombines TRBV3-1 with TRBJ2-1; TCRdb lists TRBD1, though no DNA is available to test this call. Germline CDR1 reads LGHDT; CDR2 reads YNNKEL (reference sequence). CDR3 length: 16 residues. CDR3 amino acids: CASSQSTPGTTNEQFF.